In its sample, the clone carrying this T cell receptor (beta chain) was seen a few times. Its antigen remains unidentified. Healthy people donating bone marrow made up the donors. Germline loops: CDR1 GTSNPN, CDR2 SVGIG (reference sequence). The CDR3 sequence is 15 residues long. V lost 2 bases and J 9 bases, leaving 17 bases between the germline ends. The PCR employed 60 Vbeta primers together with 13 Jbeta primers. TCRdb's copy holds only in-frame clones and misses some; the assay was immunoSEQ multiplex PCR. The sample holds about 150,000 clones; 79% are singletons and the top ten take roughly 6%. This specimen belongs to a study of cytomegalovirus exposure and HLA in healthy donors. Overall study results and limits: No immune exposure information besides CMV serostatus was available. In vitro, a few CMV-associated chains proved specific for CMV antigens.

The V and J genes are TRBV30 and TRBJ1-6, with TRBD1 as a possible D gene (6 bases). The sample was PBMCs. The receptor comes from a man in his forties or fifties in good health and CMV-seropositive. The CDR3 spells CAWSPSTGYGSPLHF. The CDR3 bases are TGTGCCTGGAGTCCCTCGACAGGTTACGGTTCACCCCTCCACTTT.